This T cell receptor (beta chain) was found in a study of T cells in Graves' hyperthyroidism and ophthalmopathy. Findings of the study overall: Ophthalmopathy, which appeared later, was predicted by the model a median approximately 6.7 months before onset. Most thyroid clonotypes with frequency above 0.001 were detected in blood.

Germline V gene sequence: CDR1 ENHRY, CDR2 SYGVKD. Trimming left V 4 bases short and J 0 bases short, with 28 bases between. The CDR3 runs 20 residues. This clonotype was seen many times. The antigen is unknown. Researchers amplified the TCR beta CDR3 regions from RNA transcripts. HTBI primers were employed in a first-round RT-PCR of the TCR CDR3. TCRdb redid the calling of the multiplex PCR reads with MiXCR, one entry per CDR3 protein. Here the sample spans 450,000 to 700,000 distinct CDR3 sequences, 46% being singletons. The sequencing sample was made of peripheral blood or thyroid tissue (not recorded which). This clonotype originated in an adult woman with Graves' disease, either hyperthyroidism or ophthalmopathy (not recorded which). The chain is built from TRBV10-3 and TRBJ2-7; maybe TRBD2 (6 bases). CDR3 sequence: CAISATEVSDPGLFSYEQYF. The CDR3 nucleotides are TGTGCCATCAGTGCGACAGAGGTCTCTGATCCGGGACTCTTCTCCTACGAGCAGTACTTC.